Listed below are T cell receptor beta chains from one sample, sequenced in a study of blood T cell repertoires in COVID-19. The method was immunoSEQ multiplex PCR; TCRdb's version includes in-frame clones alone and lacks a portion of them. The sample includes fewer than 120,000 clones, 88% of them seen just once. The source material was peripheral blood. The receptors were gathered from a woman aged 45-60 years with acute or convalescent COVID-19. Each CDR3 is given with its conserved first and last residue. The D gene is left open where the match is weak. The size of a clone is reported for some rows only, either as once, few or many, or as a class for expanded clones.

d_gene,abundance,v_gene,j_gene,CDR3nt,CDR3aa
NA,NA,TRBV27,TRBJ2-3,TGTGCCAGCAGTCGCGCACAGTCACATACGCAGTATTTT,CASSRAQSHTQYF
NA,NA,TRBV19,TRBJ1-5,TGTGCCAGTAGTATAGTACCAGGGGCGGATCAGCCCCAGCATTTT,CASSIVPGADQPQHF
TRBD1,NA,TRBV6-1,TRBJ1-3,TGTGCCAGCAGTGAAGTTCCAGGGGGTAGCGGTGGAAACACCATATATTTT,CASSEVPGGSGGNTIYF
NA,once,TRBV5-6,TRBJ2-2,TGTGCCAGCAGCGCGGGACGTAGGAACACCGGGGAGCTGTTTTTT,CASSAGRRNTGELFF
NA,NA,TRBV18,TRBJ2-3,TGTGCCAGCTCACCTTTCGTTATCCAGGCGAGCACAGATACGCAGTATTTT,CASSPFVIQASTDTQYF
TRBD2,once,TRBV18,TRBJ2-2,TGTGCCAGCTCACTCTTTGCGACTAGCGAGATATTTGGGGAGCTGTTTTTT,CASSLFATSEIFGELFF
NA,NA,TRBV5-1,TRBJ2-7,TGCGCCAGCAGCTTGGCACCCGGGACCTACGAGCAGTACTTC,CASSLAPGTYEQYF
TRBD1,NA,TRBV11-2,TRBJ2-5,TGTGCCAGCAGCTTAGGGGACAGGGCGTTAGAGACCCAGTACTTC,CASSLGDRALETQYF
TRBD1,NA,TRBV28,TRBJ2-1,TGTGCCAGCAGTTCAGGGGGAGCTGATTCAGATGAGCAGTTCTTC,CASSSGGADSDEQFF
NA,NA,TRBV19,TRBJ2-7,TGTGCCAGTAGCTATTCTAGCGGAGGGGGCTACGAGCAGTACTTC,CASSYSSGGGYEQYF
NA,NA,TRBV19,TRBJ2-3,TGTGCCAGTAGTATTAGCTGGGGCTCTCCAGATACGCAGTATTTT,CASSISWGSPDTQYF
TRBD1,NA,TRBV5-5,TRBJ2-2,TGTGCCAGCACCGTCAGGGGGCGTGAGACCGGGGAGCTGTTTTTT,CASTVRGRETGELFF
TRBD2,NA,TRBV27,TRBJ2-2,TGTGCCAGCAGCTACCAACCCGGGACTAGCGGGATTCTCTCGAACACCGGGGAGCTGTTTTTT,CASSYQPGTSGILSNTGELFF
TRBD1,NA,TRBV18,TRBJ2-1,TGTGCCAGCTCAAGACAGGGGGCGATTTACAATGAGCAGTTCTTC,CASSRQGAIYNEQFF
NA,NA,TRBV3-1/TRBV3-2,TRBJ2-1,TGTGCCAGCAGTGGGGGGGCTGCCCTCTACAATGAGCAGTTCTTC,CASSGGAALYNEQFF
NA,NA,TRBV19,TRBJ1-1,TGTGCCAGTAGTGCAAGACGGGACACTGAAGCTTTCTTT,CASSARRDTEAFF
NA,NA,TRBV9,TRBJ2-3,TGTGCCAGCAGCGGGCAGACACTGGGACTGTCAGAGGGCACAGATACGCAGTATTTT,CASSGQTLGLSEGTDTQYF
NA,NA,TRBV3-1/TRBV3-2,TRBJ2-1,TGTGCCAGCAGCCAAGTAGGGGCTGGTGAGCAGTTCTTC,CASSQVGAGEQFF
TRBD2,once,TRBV5-4,TRBJ2-5,TGTGCCAGCAGCTCCGGACTAGCGGCTGTATCGCAAGAGACCCAGTACTTC,CASSSGLAAVSQETQYF
TRBD1,NA,TRBV6-6,TRBJ1-6,TGTGCCAGCAGACTGGACAGGGTTGGGTCACCCCTCCACTTT,CASRLDRVGSPLHF
TRBD1,many,TRBV5-1,TRBJ1-2,TGCGCCAGCAGCGTACACAGGGGGGCCTCCGATGGCTACACCTTC,CASSVHRGASDGYTF
TRBD1,NA,TRBV7-2,TRBJ1-6,TGTGCCAGCAGCTTGGGCCTTCAGGGGGCCCTCCACTTT,CASSLGLQGALHF
TRBD1,NA,TRBV27,TRBJ2-1,TGTGCCAGCAGGGGGACAGGGCAGCTCGGTGAGCAGTTCTTC,CASRGTGQLGEQFF
NA,NA,TRBV14,TRBJ2-6,TGTGCCAGCAGCCCGAGCCATCTACCTTCTGGGGCCAACGTCCTGACTTTC,CASSPSHLPSGANVLTF
NA,NA,TRBV7-9,TRBJ1-4,TGTGCCATCACACCCCGGCAGGCTAATGAAAAACTGTTTTTT,CAITPRQANEKLFF